Below, 22 T cell receptor beta chains from the same sample are listed, as sequenced in a study of blood T cell repertoires in COVID-19. Method: immunoSEQ multiplex PCR; TCRdb's copy keeps in-frame clones and lacks some. Here the sample spans about 220,000 clones, about 87% being singletons. Material: PBMCs or T cells enriched from blood (not recorded which). These receptors all come from a woman in her 30s who had recovered from COVID-19.

V usage is TRBV7-2 and J usage is TRBJ1-2; 8 bases align to TRBD1. The CDR3 is 17 amino acids. Germline CDR1 is SGHTA and CDR2 is FQGNSA. The V gene end was trimmed by 2 bases and the J gene end by 4 bases; junction bases not matched to a gene: 12. CDR3 bases: TGTGCCAGCAGCTTATCCCCAGGGGGCGAGGTAATCTATGGCTACACCTTC. It is translated as CASSLSPGGEVIYGYTF.

The chain has TRBV5-4 and TRBJ1-2; 9 nucleotides match TRBD1. Per the germline V gene, CDR1 is SGHNT and CDR2 is YYREEE (reference sequence). Losses at the gene ends were 5 bases for V and 4 bases for J; bases not matched to a gene: 9. The CDR3 length is 15 residues. CDR3 residues: CASRPDRGSFYGYTF. The CDR3 DNA follows: TGTGCCAGCAGACCGGACAGGGGCTCTTTCTATGGCTACACCTTC.

The chain links TRBV4-1 to TRBJ1-1, with 7 bases fitting TRBD1. V lost 0 bases to trimming and J lost 0 bases; unmatched junction nucleotides: 4. This CDR3 is 16 amino acids long. Germline V gene lookup returns CDR1 MGHRA and CDR2 YSYEKL. The CDR3 here is CASSQDYGTVNTEAFF. CDR3 nucleotides: TGCGCCAGCAGCCAAGATTACGGGACAGTGAACACTGAAGCTTTCTTT.

A single count supports this clone. This chain links TRBV7-9 with TRBJ2-3; TRBD2 agrees at 9 bases. This CDR3 has 14 residues. Germline V CDR1 and CDR2: SEHNR, FQNEAQ (reference sequence). Trimming at V came to 6 bases and at J to 1 base, leaving 2 bases not matched to a gene. The CDR3 region is CASSPSGGTDTQYF. The CDR3 DNA follows: TGTGCCAGCAGTCCTAGCGGGGGCACAGATACGCAGTATTTT.

This chain joins TRBV18 and TRBJ2-2; D remains ambiguous. The CDR3 has 16 residues. Between the trimmed V and J ends, which lost 5 bases and 1 base, there was a span of 14 bases. CDR1 and CDR2 (germline): KGHSH, LQKENI. The CDR3 is CASSIETPQNTGELFF. In DNA form, the CDR3 reads TGTGCCAGCTCAATAGAGACACCACAGAACACCGGGGAGCTGTTTTTT.

This rearrangement joins TRBV5-1 to TRBJ2-1; 13 bases are a match to TRBD2. CDR1 is SGHRS, CDR2 YFSETQ, per germline. V lost 0 bases to trimming and J lost 6 bases; unmatched junction nucleotides: 3. This CDR3 is built from 16 residues. CDR3 sequence: CASSLVLAGGFNEQFF. CDR3 bases: TGCGCCAGCAGCTTGGTACTAGCGGGGGGGTTCAATGAGCAGTTCTTC.

This clone is a singleton in its sample. The rearrangement joins TRBV18 to TRBJ2-3; 9 nucleotides line up with TRBD2. J lost 5 bases, V lost 3 bases, and 12 bases had no gene match. Germline CDR1 and CDR2: KGHSH and LQKENI. The CDR3 covers 17 residues. CDR3 DNA sequence: TGTGCCAGCTCACCCCGCCGGGGCGGCGGGGGGGAAGATACGCAGTATTTT. Protein sequence: CASSPRRGGGGEDTQYF. The full variable domain, completed using reference TRBV18 and TRBJ2-3, is NAGVMQNPRHLVRRRGQEARLRCSPMKGHSHVYWYRQLPEEGLKFMVYLQKENIIDESGMPKERFSAEFPKEGPSILRIQQVVRGDSAAYFCASSPRRGGGGEDTQYFGPGTRLTVL.

The CDR3 region has the DNA TGTGCCAGCAGCCCCTACAGGGATGCTCGCTACGAGCAGTACTTC. It encodes CASSPYRDARYEQYF. The rearrangement joins TRBV14 to TRBJ2-7, with a tentative D call TRBD1 (6 bases). The V and J ends lost 4 bases and 3 bases respectively, with 16 bases between them. From germline, CDR1 is SGHDN and CDR2 FVKESK. The CDR3 totals 15 residues. Full variable domain (remainder filled in from reference TRBV14 and TRBJ2-7): EAGVTQFPSHSVIEKGQTVTLRCDPISGHDNLYWYRRVMGKEIKFLLHFVKESKQDESGMPNNRFLAERTGGTYSTLKVQPAELEDSGVYFCASSPYRDARYEQYFGPGTRLTVT.

The chain uses TRBV6-1 and TRBJ2-1, with D possibly matching TRBD2 (6 bases). CDR3 length equals 14 residues. CDR1 and CDR2 (germline): MNHNS, SASEGT. V was clipped by 0 bases and J by 7 bases, with 10 bases between them. This chain's CDR3 is CASSEAGLSNEQFF. CDR3 DNA: TGTGCCAGCAGTGAAGCGGGACTTAGTAATGAGCAGTTCTTC.

The rearrangement joins TRBV5-6 to TRBJ1-6; no clear D gene. The CDR3 extends over 16 amino acids. V was shortened by 6 bases and J by 9 bases, with 22 bases between the two germline ends. Germline assignment: CDR1 SGHDT and CDR2 YYEEEE. This CDR3 is CASTDPSGWGTSPLHF. CDR3 nucleotides: TGTGCCAGCACCGACCCCTCGGGGTGGGGAACTTCACCCCTCCACTTT.

This rearrangement joins TRBV7-2 to TRBJ2-2; D gene uncertain. This CDR3 is 18 amino acids long. Germline loops: CDR1 SGHTA, CDR2 FQGNSA. V was shortened by 2 bases and J by 5 bases, with 21 bases between the two germline ends. The CDR3 spells CASSLYEPRRAGTGELFF. CDR3 in DNA: TGTGCCAGCAGCTTATACGAGCCCCGCCGAGCAGGAACCGGGGAGCTGTTTTTT.

This clone was seen once. The V call is TRBV18, the J call TRBJ2-7; D remains ambiguous. Per germline, CDR1 KGHSH and CDR2 LQKENI. This CDR3 is 18 amino acids long. V was cut by 6 bases and J by 2 bases, with 26 bases left in between. The CDR3, as DNA: TGTGCCAGCTCCTTGACCCCGCGCGAGGTTAAGTCTCCCTACGAGCAGTACTTC. Translating it yields CASSLTPREVKSPYEQYF.

The chain recombines TRBV7-2 with TRBJ2-3, with 8 positions matching TRBD2. This CDR3 region has 18 residues. The V gene end was trimmed by 2 bases and the J gene end by 0 bases; junction bases not matched to a gene: 10. Germline assignment: CDR1 SGHTA and CDR2 FQGNSA. CDR3 bases: TGTGCCAGCAGCTTAAGGACTAGCCTGCTGGGTAGCACAGATACGCAGTATTTT. This codes for CASSLRTSLLGSTDTQYF.

The DNA for the CDR3 is TGTGCCAGCAGCTCACTAGCGGGGAGAAACAATGAGCAGTTCTTC. Translating it yields CASSSLAGRNNEQFF. The chain uses TRBV7-9 and TRBJ2-1; 10 bases fit TRBD2. CDR3 length: 15 residues. The germline V gene encodes CDR1 SEHNR and CDR2 FQNEAQ (reference sequence). V lost 4 bases, J lost 5 bases, and 5 bases stayed unmatched.

This chain uses TRBV24-1 with TRBJ1-2; no clear D. Germline assignment: CDR1 KGHDR and CDR2 SFDVKD. With 4 bases removed from V and 8 bases from J, the gap between germline ends came to 10 bases. This CDR3 contains 12 residues. DNA for the CDR3: TGTGCCACCAGTGACCCCGGGAGCGGCTACACCTTC. Translation: CATSDPGSGYTF.

This clone was observed once. The chain joins TRBV7-2 to TRBJ1-4; D is undetermined. CDR1 SGHTA and CDR2 FQGNSA come from the germline V gene. The V and J ends lost 1 base and 8 bases respectively, with 17 bases between them. The CDR3 covers 16 residues. CDR3 region: CASSLGGVRIGEKLFF. CDR3 nucleotides: TGTGCCAGCAGCTTAGGGGGAGTCCGGATAGGGGAAAAACTGTTTTTT.

V usage is TRBV6-1 and J usage is TRBJ2-7; D is undetermined. V lost 1 base, J lost 3 bases, and 4 bases lay in between. The CDR3 extends over 12 amino acids. Per germline, CDR1 MNHNS and CDR2 SASEGT. The chain's CDR3 is CASSEGIYEQYF. The CDR3 nucleotides read TGTGCCAGCAGTGAAGGTATCTACGAGCAGTACTTC.

The chain joins TRBV5-4 to TRBJ2-7, with 9 bases that match TRBD1. Losses at the gene ends were 4 bases for V and 1 base for J; bases not matched to a gene: 3. In germline, CDR1 is SGHNT, CDR2 YYREEE (reference sequence). This CDR3 spans 14 amino acids. The CDR3: CASSPGQGSYEQYF. CDR3 DNA sequence: TGTGCCAGCAGCCCGGGACAGGGTTCCTACGAGCAGTACTTC.

This chain uses TRBV7-9 with TRBJ1-1; 7 nucleotides agree with TRBD1. Germline V lookup: CDR1 SEHNR, CDR2 FQNEAQ (reference sequence). V lost 5 bases to trimming and J lost 1 base; unmatched junction nucleotides: 7. The CDR3 covers 15 residues. CDR3 sequence: CASSHQGGSNTEAFF. The CDR3 region has the DNA TGTGCCAGCAGCCACCAGGGGGGCTCGAACACTGAAGCTTTCTTT.

The chain joins TRBV5-1 to TRBJ1-2, with a tentative D call TRBD1 (5 bases). Looked up from germline, CDR1 is SGHRS and CDR2 is YFSETQ. The CDR3 sequence is 13 residues long. V was shortened by 4 bases and J by 8 bases, with 15 bases between the two germline ends. Here the CDR3 reads CASSIREGTGYTF. CDR3 sequence (DNA): TGCGCCAGCAGCATCAGGGAGGGAACGGGCTACACCTTC.

As concerns this clone: One end of the junction does not line up with germline, which may come from a read error. The gene calls are TRBV5-1 and TRBJ2-7; 8 nucleotides align to TRBD2. This CDR3 has 16 amino acids. CDR1 and CDR2 from the germline V gene are SGHRS and YFSETQ. CDR3 residues: CASSLVGGGSSHEQYF. The CDR3 bases are TGCGCCAGCAGCTTGGTCGGCGGGGGGAGCTCCCACGAGCAGTACTTC.

This clone has only one observation. This chain links TRBV7-2 with TRBJ1-2; D not resolved. Germline V gives CDR1 SGHTA, CDR2 FQGNSA. The CDR3 length is 17 residues. V lost 5 bases and J 6 bases, leaving 25 bases between the germline ends. The CDR3 DNA sequence: TGTGCCAGCAGCCGCCAAGGAAGACACCTCTTGGTCCATGGCTACACCTTC. Translating gives CASSRQGRHLLVHGYTF.